This T cell receptor (beta chain) was found in a study of beta chain features in type 1 diabetes (dated by TCRdb to between 2018 and 2020). Some background on the complete study: Mean age, gender distribution, total cell number and subset yield did not differ between patients and healthy donors. Naive and central memory subsets were obtained from all 30 or so donors, but regulatory and stem cell-like memory subsets were isolated from only 8 patients and roughly 8 healthy donors. A total of some 110 million sorted cells were examined across all samples, and the number of cells per subset was strongly correlated with RNA yield. In the study, TCRB repertoires of sorted circulating CD4+ T cell subsets from recently diagnosed type 1 diabetes patients were compared with those of matched healthy donors.

From the cysteine up to the phenylalanine, the CDR3 has a length of 14 residues. Only the CDR3 portion is preserved as DNA: 42 bases, with reading frame beginning at the first base. V drops 5 bases and J drops 0 bases, leaving 11 bases in between. Taken from the germline V gene (reference sequence), the CDR1 and CDR2 loops are MNHEY and SMNVEV. Each donor gave one peripheral blood draw, averaging approximately 110 mL, which was collected into heparinised tubes. Using a panel that included CD45RO, CCR7, CD25, CD127, CD95 and CD27, naive, central memory, regulatory and stem cell-like memory CD4+ T cells were sorted on a BD FACSAria II. All sorted populations exceeded 95% purity. PBMCs were isolated immediately by Lymphoprep density gradient centrifugation and stained directly without culture. Samples were stained and sorted in pairs, with one healthy donor and one patient per experiment, so that batch effects were minimized.

This clone has just a few counts. The specificity of this receptor is unknown. No much larger clone is present one base from it, and per-base qualities are unavailable. Study-wide conclusions, independent of this receptor: Naive, central memory and regulatory TCRB repertoires appeared to be more alike among patients than among healthy donors. Shorter templates might have been favored by PCR, but patient and control samples were amplified and corrected together, so both groups would have been affected equally by any skew. Type 1 diabetes patients showed a moderate but significant shortening of TCRB CDR3 length in all four CD4+ subsets. Because the HLA sub-analyses included only small numbers of individuals, any influence of HLA type on TCRB rearrangement was left unresolved. Sequencing cDNA rather than genomic DNA could over-represent highly expressing activated cells, although activation and CD3 levels did not differ between groups. At VDJ recombination sites, patients with type 1 diabetes made fewer insertions and deleted more nucleotides, a pattern implying thymic rearrangement abnormalities.

The entire amount of isolated RNA was reverse transcribed using the High Capacity cDNA Reverse Transcription Kit, so the sequenced TCRB transcripts were expressed ones. Deep immunoSEQ sequencing was applied to naive, central memory and regulatory T cell samples, giving an average of roughly 3.3 million total reads per sample. Sorted cells were lysed in RLT buffer, and RNA was extracted using DNase-treated RNeasy Micro or Mini kits according to cell number. To prevent cross-contamination, each cell subset was processed individually, whereas patient and healthy donor samples were processed jointly. TCRB sequences were amplified from cDNA with the immunoSEQ multiplex PCR, producing 87-bp fragments spanning the CDR3 region. Amplicons were sequenced on the Illumina HiSeq platform. The paper's data handling went like this. PCR bias was computationally corrected using synthetic template baselines, reads within Hamming distance 2 were collapsed, and singletons that could not be merged were discarded. Reads were aligned to IMGT to assign V, D and J genes, CDR3 length, and insertions or deletions at six rearrangement sites. Within each subset, clonotype counts were normalized to sorted cell number, and only after that were true diversity and Gini coefficients computed with the tcR R package. Repertoire sharing was quantified using the overlap coefficient calculated on TCRB nucleotide sequences. As a proxy for the pre-selection repertoire, out-of-frame TCRB sequences from naive cells were analyzed. The clones in this table, taken by TCRdb from immuneACCESS, are in-frame only. Not every clone is retained; where verified, under half of the shortfall comes from an unresolved V gene, and the cause of the rest is unknown. V, J and clone size reflect that table, while D and trimming were determined from the DNA. Here the sample has about 270,000 clones; 14% occur a single time. The ten largest clones take up more than 0.025% of the sample.

This TCR came from a middle-aged woman in good health. The chain is assembled from TRBV27 and TRBJ2-7, and TRBD1 may be the D gene, going by 6 matching bases. What was sequenced was naive CD4+ T cells from blood. The cell subset or site label corresponds to: true naive CD4+ T cells. The DNA sequence is as follows: TGTGCCAGCAGTCCGAAGACAGGCTCCTACGAGCAGTACTTC. Its protein product is CASSPKTGSYEQYF.